The sequence of this TCR beta chain was determined in a study of T cell repertoires in cytomegalovirus infection. Study context: Public TCR beta signatures provided an indication of both CMV infection and a matching HLA type.

A single record per CDR3 protein comes from TCRdb applying MiXCR to the reads. This table has some 600,000 distinct CDR3 sequences, 20% to 30% appearing once. The study's findings and limits: Cumulative frequency (of public TCR beta family members) identified carriers of CMV plus the relevant HLA. What dominated the ex vivo response were HLA-C-restricted CMV-specific TCR beta clonotypes.

Germline V gene sequence: CDR1 LGHNA, CDR2 YSLEER. This CDR3 comprises 17 residues. V was shortened by 0 bases and J by 7 bases, with 18 bases between the two germline ends. This clonotype occurred a few times. Antigen unknown. The specimen was CD8+ T cells from PBMCs. The clonotype was recovered from a human donor in good health (CMV status not recorded). Some clones in this sample may be carry-over from other donors' samples. The chain is built from TRBV4-3 and TRBJ2-2, with D unclear. Here the CDR3 reads CASSQDNTASSIGELFF. Written as DNA, the CDR3 is TGCGCCAGCAGCCAAGATAACACGGCCTCGTCGATCGGGGAGCTGTTTTTT.